This T cell receptor beta chain is from a study of blood T cell repertoires in COVID-19. Study summary: Sites across the United States, Italy and Spain contributed samples from acute and convalescent COVID-19. PBMCs, B-cell-depleted T cells, or T cells provided the cDNA or gDNA that made up the material.

This CDR3 is 13 amino acids long. J gave up 5 bases and V 6 bases, and 7 bases lay outside the gene matches. Germline V lookup: CDR1 SGHNT, CDR2 YYREEE (reference sequence). Sequencing used immunoSEQ multiplex PCR; TCRdb keeps in-frame clones, though not all of them. The data contain about 59,000 clones, 75% to 95% of them singletons. V gene TRBV5-4 combines with J gene TRBJ2-5; 7 nucleotides line up with TRBD1. The sequenced sample consisted of peripheral blood. The sequence derives from a human donor in a cohort sampled during active COVID-19. CDR3 nucleotide sequence: TGTGCCAGCAAGGGGGCCGACAGGGAGACCCAGTACTTC. It specifies CASKGADRETQYF.